Below, 32 T cell receptor beta chains from the same sample are listed, as sequenced in a study of OX40 agonist ivuxolimab in advanced cancers. Libraries were prepared through the immunoSEQ multiplex PCR assay. TCRdb stores this immuneACCESS table with in-frame sequences only. Part of the clones is absent; in the studies checked, under half of the shortfall reflects unresolved V genes, and no reason is known for the rest. The table for this sample lists roughly 56,000 clones; 65% to 85% of them were counted only once. The ten largest clones add up to approximately 1.5% of the sample. The specimen was CD4+ or CD8+ T cells sorted from blood, collected in a trial of the OX40 agonist ivuxolimab. The receptors were gathered from an adult with an advanced solid tumor such as melanoma, head and neck, liver or kidney cancer.

This chain joins TRBV4-2 and TRBJ2-5; 8 nucleotides line up with TRBD2. J gave up 4 bases and V 4 bases, and 8 bases lay outside the gene matches. Per germline, CDR1 LGHNA and CDR2 YNFKEQ. This CDR3 has 15 residues. The CDR3 DNA reads TGTGCCAGCAGCCCGCAGGAGCGGGAGAGAGAGACCCAGTACTTC. Translated: CASSPQERERETQYF.

The chain employs TRBV30 and TRBJ1-5, with a weak D call TRBD1 (5 bases). The CDR3 covers 13 residues. V lost 1 base to trimming and J lost 4 bases, with 8 bases between them. The germline CDR1 and CDR2 sequences are GTSNPN and SVGIG (reference sequence). In nucleotides, the CDR3 is TGTGCCTGGAGTGGGGGACCGAATCAGCCCCAGCATTTT. This encodes CAWSGGPNQPQHF.

The chain employs TRBV25-1 and TRBJ1-3; D gene unclear. V was cut by 2 bases and J by 0 bases, with 8 bases left in between. CDR3 length equals 15 residues. Germline lookup yields CDR1 MGHDK and CDR2 SYGVNS. CDR3 coding DNA: TGTGCCAGCAGTGAAAACGTCGGCTCTGGAAACACCATATATTTT. Protein sequence: CASSENVGSGNTIYF.

This clone was recorded once. The gene calls are TRBV7-9 and TRBJ2-3, with unresolved D. Germline V gene sequence: CDR1 SEHNR, CDR2 FQNEAQ (reference sequence). The germline V and J ends were trimmed by 8 bases and 2 bases, with 5 bases remaining between them. The CDR3 runs 11 residues. The CDR3 coding sequence is TGTGCCAGCGAGACCACAGATACGCAGTATTTT. Translated, it gives CASETTDTQYF.

This sequence joins TRBV11-2 and TRBJ2-3; no clear D. CDR3 size: 11 residues. V dropped 1 base and J dropped 8 bases, with 4 bases sitting between them. Germline V gene sequence: CDR1 SGHAT, CDR2 FQNNGV. The CDR3 is CASSLGGTQYF. The CDR3 nucleotides are TGTGCCAGCAGCTTAGGGGGTACGCAGTATTTT. Using reference TRBV11-2 and TRBJ2-3 for the parts outside the CDR3, the full variable domain is EAGVAQSPRYKIIEKRQSVAFWCNPISGHATLYWYQQILGQGPKLLIQFQNNGVVDDSQLPKDRFSAERLKGVDSTLKIQPAKLEDSAVYLCASSLGGTQYFGPGTRLTVL.

The V and J genes are TRBV4-1 and TRBJ2-3; 7 bases line up with TRBD2. CDR1 is MGHRA and CDR2 is YSYEKL in the germline V gene. The CDR3 length is 17 residues. With 0 bases clipped from V and 0 bases from J, the junction kept 6 bases outside the gene matches. Here the CDR3 reads CASSQDVHSGSTDTQYF. DNA for the CDR3: TGCGCCAGCAGCCAAGACGTCCATAGCGGGAGCACAGATACGCAGTATTTT.

The gene calls are TRBV19 and TRBJ1-6; D is unclear. There are 14 residues in the CDR3. Germline V gene data show CDR1 as LNHDA and CDR2 as SQIVND (reference sequence). Trimming shortened V by 6 bases and J by 8 bases, and 14 bases separated the two germline ends. The CDR3 DNA follows: TGTGCCAGTAGGCCAGAGGGTCTTTATTCACCCCTCCACTTT. As protein: CASRPEGLYSPLHF.

V and J are TRBV6-1 and TRBJ2-7, with D possibly matching TRBD2 (6 bases). CDR1 is MNHNS, CDR2 SASEGT, per germline. The germline V and J ends were trimmed by 9 bases and 6 bases, with 18 bases remaining between them. This CDR3 comprises 13 residues. In nucleotides, the CDR3 is TGTGCCAGTAGGGGACTCACCCTCTCCGAGCAGTACTTC. Its translation is CASRGLTLSEQYF.

This chain uses TRBV19 with TRBJ2-7, with 11 bases identical to TRBD2. CDR3 size: 15 residues. V lost 5 bases and J lost 3; bases outside the gene matches: 6. Germline V gene lookup returns CDR1 LNHDA and CDR2 SQIVND (reference sequence). The CDR3 loop is CASSVLAGGLYEQYF. The CDR3 DNA reads as TGTGCCAGTAGTGTGCTAGCGGGGGGCCTCTACGAGCAGTACTTC.

The chain is built from TRBV6-5 and TRBJ2-1; 7 bases map to TRBD2. J lost 5 bases, V lost 2 bases, and 9 bases had no gene match. There are 16 residues in the CDR3. From germline, CDR1 is MNHEY and CDR2 SVGAGI. This chain's CDR3 is CASSYGRPSGHNEQFF. The CDR3 DNA follows: TGTGCCAGCAGTTACGGGAGGCCTAGCGGCCACAATGAGCAGTTCTTC.

J is TRBJ2-1 and V is TRBV7-2; D gene unclear. V gave up 5 bases and J gave up 0 bases, with 8 bases separating them. There are 14 residues in the CDR3. CDR1 is SGHTA and CDR2 is FQGNSA in the germline V gene. CDR3 bases: TGTGCCAGCAGCCCTGGCCCCTCCTACAATGAGCAGTTCTTC. This gives the protein CASSPGPSYNEQFF.

The chain links TRBV12-5 to TRBJ2-1; perhaps D is TRBD1 or TRBD2 (6 bases each). The CDR3 has 13 residues. V lost 5 bases, J lost 7 bases, and 12 bases lay in between. Germline V gives CDR1 LGHNT, CDR2 FRNRAP. CDR3 sequence: CASGPQGGNEQFF. The CDR3 bases are TGTGCTAGTGGTCCCCAAGGGGGGAATGAGCAGTTCTTC. Supplemented by reference TRBV12-5 and TRBJ2-1, the full variable domain reads DARVTQTPRHKVTEMGQEVTMRCQPILGHNTVFWYRQTMMQGLELLAYFRNRAPLDDSGMPKDRFSAEMPDATLATLKIQPSEPRDSAVYFCASGPQGGNEQFFGPGTRLTVL.

The chain is built from TRBV6-5 and TRBJ1-1, with TRBD1 as a possible D gene (5 bases). CDR1 and CDR2 from the germline V gene are MNHEY and SVGAGI. The ends were cut back, 6 bases at V and 0 bases at J, with 14 bases in the middle. The CDR3 spans 15 residues. CDR3 sequence: CASSPTGTVNTEAFF. The CDR3 DNA is TGTGCCAGCAGCCCAACCGGGACCGTGAACACTGAAGCTTTCTTT.

The chain recombines TRBV15 with TRBJ1-3; 8 bases agree with TRBD1. The V gene's germline CDR1 is LNHNV and CDR2 YYDKDF (reference sequence). V lost 5 bases, J lost 2 bases, and 17 bases stayed unmatched. The CDR3 is made up of 19 amino acids. CDR3 coding DNA: TGTGCCACCAGCGGAGGACAGGGAGCCCTGGGATTAACTGGAAACACCATATATTTT. Its translation is CATSGGQGALGLTGNTIYF.

The chain couples TRBV7-9 to TRBJ2-3; 9 positions match TRBD1. The CDR3 is 16 residues long. The junction had 9 bases not matched to a gene; V was cut back by 5 bases and J by 3 bases. Germline lookup yields CDR1 SEHNR and CDR2 FQNEAQ (reference sequence). The CDR3 spells CASSLLPGTGTDTQYF. DNA of the CDR3: TGTGCCAGCAGCCTCCTCCCGGGGACAGGGACAGATACGCAGTATTTT.

This clone has just one count. The rearrangement joins TRBV5-1 to TRBJ1-1; 7 nucleotides align to TRBD1. Unmatched junction bases numbered 12, after V lost 3 bases and J lost 4 bases. CDR3 length: 16 amino acids. Looked up from germline, CDR1 is SGHRS and CDR2 is YFSETQ. The CDR3 sequence: CASSSGSTGWSTEAFF. Here the CDR3 DNA reads TGCGCCAGCAGCTCGGGGTCGACAGGGTGGTCCACTGAAGCTTTCTTT.

The chain recombines TRBV30 with TRBJ1-2; 7 nucleotides match TRBD1. CDR1 and CDR2 from the germline V gene are GTSNPN and SVGIG (reference sequence). This CDR3 contains 12 residues. J gave up 5 bases and V 7 bases, and 7 bases lay outside the gene matches. The CDR3 loop is CASTRQGYGYTF. The CDR3, as DNA: TGTGCCTCGACCCGACAGGGTTATGGCTACACCTTC.

The chain combines TRBV5-1 with TRBJ1-5; 10 bases match TRBD1. The J segment lost 0 bases and the V segment lost 0 bases, leaving 6 bases of the junction unmatched. The CDR3 length is 18 residues. Looked up from germline, CDR1 is SGHRS and CDR2 is YFSETQ. This CDR3 reads CASSLAGTGANSNQPQHF. In DNA, the CDR3 is TGCGCCAGCAGCTTGGCCGGGACAGGGGCTAATAGCAATCAGCCCCAGCATTTT.

The chain employs TRBV2 and TRBJ1-5, with 7 bases that match TRBD1. The germline V gene encodes CDR1 SNHLY and CDR2 FYNNEI. V lost 6 bases and J lost 2; bases outside the gene matches: 4. This CDR3 region has 14 residues. Here the CDR3 DNA reads TGTGCCAGCAGGCAGGGGGAAGGCAATCAGCCCCAGCATTTT. It codes for CASRQGEGNQPQHF. Looking up the rest from reference TRBV2 and TRBJ1-5 gives the full variable domain: EPEVTQTPSHQVTQMGQEVILRCVPISNHLYFYWYRQILGQKVEFLVSFYNNEISEKSEIFDDQFSVERPDGSNFTLKIRSTKLEDSAMYFCASRQGEGNQPQHFGDGTRLSIL.

The chain recombines TRBV9 with TRBJ2-7; D is uncertain. Germline CDR1 reads SGDLS; CDR2 reads YYNGEE. Trimming stripped 3 bases from V and 2 bases from J, with 21 bases between. This CDR3 spans 17 amino acids. The CDR3 protein is CASSAHPVVSPPYEQYF. CDR3 in DNA: TGTGCCAGCAGCGCTCACCCGGTGGTCTCCCCCCCCTACGAGCAGTACTTC.

The sample holds one count of this clone. This chain joins TRBV11-2 and TRBJ2-3, with D possibly TRBD2 on 5 matching bases. The CDR3 is made up of 15 amino acids. Germline V gene sequence: CDR1 SGHAT, CDR2 FQNNGV. Trimming left V 0 bases short and J 2 bases short, with 9 bases between. This CDR3 reads CASSLEAGFTDTQYF. CDR3 DNA: TGTGCCAGCAGCTTAGAGGCGGGCTTCACAGATACGCAGTATTTT.

The chain combines TRBV2 with TRBJ1-1; D unresolved. V lost 4 bases to trimming and J lost 9 bases, with 15 bases between them. The CDR3 loop spans 13 amino acids. The germline V gene encodes CDR1 SNHLY and CDR2 FYNNEI. The CDR3 here is CASSGEGSMKAFF. DNA for the CDR3: TGTGCCAGCAGTGGGGAGGGCTCTATGAAAGCTTTCTTT.

This sequence joins TRBV27 and TRBJ2-3; TRBD1 might be the D (7 bases). The CDR3 runs 14 residues. Germline V CDR1 and CDR2: MNHEY, SMNVEV (reference sequence). V was trimmed by 6 bases and J by 7 bases, leaving 17 bases between them. CDR3 amino acids: CASSSGGSTNTQYF. For the CDR3, the DNA is TGTGCCAGCAGCTCAGGGGGGAGCACGAATACGCAGTATTTT.

CDR3 in DNA: TGTGCCAGCAAGCCTGGGACTAGCGGGAGTGTAGATACGCAGTATTTT. It is translated as CASKPGTSGSVDTQYF. The rearrangement uses TRBV2 and TRBJ2-3; 14 bases are shared with TRBD2. J was trimmed by 5 bases and V by 7 bases; bases with no gene match: 8. CDR1 is SNHLY and CDR2 is FYNNEI in the germline V gene. The CDR3 covers 16 residues.

V usage is TRBV2 and J usage is TRBJ2-1; 12 bases are shared with TRBD2. Losses at the gene ends were 6 bases for V and 15 bases for J; bases not matched to a gene: 18. The CDR3 runs 16 residues. The germline V gene has CDR1 SNHLY and CDR2 FYNNEI. Here the CDR3 DNA reads TGTGCCAGCAGGGTGACTAGCGGGAGCCAGTTCTCCCGAGGGTTCTTC. Its protein is CASRVTSGSQFSRGFF. The full variable domain, in which reference TRBV2 and TRBJ2-1 provide the parts outside the CDR3, is EPEVTQTPSHQVTQMGQEVILRCVPISNHLYFYWYRQILGQKVEFLVSFYNNEISEKSEIFDDQFSVERPDGSNFTLKIRSTKLEDSAMYFCASRVTSGSQFSRGFFGPGTRLTVL.

The chain links TRBV19 to TRBJ2-6; 8 bases align to TRBD1. CDR1 is LNHDA and CDR2 is SQIVND in the germline V gene (reference sequence). This CDR3 spans 16 amino acids. V was pared by 2 bases and J by 2 bases, with 2 bases of the junction left unmatched. The CDR3 DNA is TGTGCCAGTAGTATACAGGGGGCTGCTGGGGCCAACGTCCTGACTTTC. This translates into CASSIQGAAGANVLTF. Filled out from reference TRBV19 and TRBJ2-6, the complete variable domain reads DGGITQSPKYLFRKEGQNVTLSCEQNLNHDAMYWYRQDPGQGLRLIYYSQIVNDFQKGDIAEGYSVSREKKESFPLTVTSAQKNPTAFYLCASSIQGAAGANVLTFGAGSRLTVL.

The chain is built from TRBV28 and TRBJ2-7, with D hard to call. The V end lost 1 base, the J end lost 4 bases, and 8 bases lay between the germline ends. Germline V gene lookup returns CDR1 MDHEN and CDR2 SYDVKM. The CDR3 has 13 residues. The CDR3 protein is CASSLYGLYEQYF. Here the CDR3 DNA reads TGTGCCAGCAGTTTATACGGGTTGTACGAGCAGTACTTC.

A single count supports this clone. V and J are TRBV5-1 and TRBJ1-2, with D maybe TRBD1 (6 bases). Germline CDR1 is SGHRS and CDR2 is YFSETQ. The V and J ends lost 2 bases and 4 bases respectively, with 15 bases between them. The CDR3 runs to 15 residues. In DNA, the CDR3 is TGCGCCAGCAGCTTAACAGGGTTATTCGGCTATGGCTACACCTTC. Its translation is CASSLTGLFGYGYTF.

Written as DNA, the CDR3 is TGTGCCAGCTCCCCCAAAGGACCCGACGAGCAGTACTTC. Residues: CASSPKGPDEQYF. The chain uses TRBV18 and TRBJ2-7, with D unresolved. Trimming took 6 bases from V and 5 from J, leaving 14 bases between them. CDR3 size: 13 residues. CDR1 is KGHSH and CDR2 is LQKENI in the germline V gene.

The chain combines TRBV6-1 with TRBJ2-5; D is undetermined. Trimming took off 1 base at V and 5 bases at J, with 20 bases between the two ends. Germline V gene sequence: CDR1 MNHNS, CDR2 SASEGT. The CDR3 is made up of 17 amino acids. As DNA, the CDR3 is TGTGCCAGCAGTGAAGGGCGGACGAGGTGGAGTTGGGAGACCCAGTACTTC. Amino acids: CASSEGRTRWSWETQYF.

This sequence joins TRBV6-5 and TRBJ2-7, with 9 bases lining up with TRBD1. The V segment lost 6 bases and the J segment 6 bases; nucleotides outside the gene matches: 12. This CDR3 region has 15 residues. Germline CDR1 MNHEY, CDR2 SVGAGI. CDR3 in amino acids: CASSPRLGQGREQYF. DNA of the CDR3: TGTGCCAGCAGCCCAAGATTAGGACAGGGGCGCGAGCAGTACTTC.

V gene TRBV2 combines with J gene TRBJ2-4; no firm D call. V gave up 2 bases and J gave up 4 bases, with 3 bases separating them. CDR1 SNHLY and CDR2 FYNNEI come from the germline V gene. CDR3 length equals 12 residues. Here the CDR3 reads CASSERKNIQYF. CDR3 DNA: TGTGCCAGCAGTGAAAGAAAAAACATTCAGTACTTC.